This TCR beta chain appears in the sequencing data of a study of blood T cell repertoires in COVID-19 (dated by TCRdb to between 2020 and 2021). For context, the study as a whole: The collaborator samples originated in the United States, Italy and Spain and spanned the acute and convalescent phases of COVID-19. Where available, HLA class I and class II types were obtained from metadata supplied by the sample provider rather than from assay-based typing. The material from the prospective study consisted of cDNA or gDNA derived from T cells, B-cell-depleted T cells, or PBMCs. The repertoires were made available in a free public database intended to serve as a resource for research on the immune response to SARS-CoV-2. A de-identified subject ID, COVID-19 status, age in years and sex were almost always included in the sample metadata. Subjects who had been exposed to COVID-19, were actively infected with it, or had recovered from it provided the deeply sampled blood TCRbeta repertoires that made up the dataset. Samples came from the ongoing ImmuneRACE study (first 160 participants) plus 1,254 subjects from 6 global collaborators. Findings and caveats that apply to the study as a whole: The quantity of clinical and demographic metadata differed by source and by participant and was supplied without curation.

From V the trimming removes 3 bases and from J it removes 7 bases, while the gene matches leave 10 bases of the junction unaccounted for. From its cysteine to its phenylalanine, the CDR3 spans 17 amino acids. The only DNA kept is the CDR3, 51 bases in frame from the first base. Via the germline V gene, CDR1 is KGHSH and CDR2 LQKENI. In the prospective study, participants were roughly 18 to 90 years old, resided in fewer than 25 geographic areas of the United States, and were enrolled through a virtual design. In the prospective study, cohorts were assigned on the basis of participant-reported clinical history obtained from a screening survey and a study questionnaire. For ImmuneRACE Cohort 3, a participant was defined as recovered based on two consecutive negative NP/OP PCR tests, clearance by a healthcare professional, or resolution of symptoms. Mobile phlebotomists in the prospective study collected whole blood, serum and a nasopharyngeal or oropharyngeal swab from every participant. Prospective study participants could optionally give additional blood draws and questionnaires over an approximately 2-month period. Blood samples from the prospective study were shipped frozen or at room temperature prior to DNA extraction.

As to this clone: The clone's antigen remains unknown. Base qualities are not provided; no much larger clone lies one nucleotide away.

The immunoSEQ Assay, a bias-controlled multiplex PCR, was used to amplify TCRbeta CDR3 regions from genomic DNA. The authors' pipeline ran thus. The number of nucleated cells in each sample was estimated by amplification of reference gene primers within the assay. To quantify the absolute abundance of each unique TCRbeta CDR3 rearrangement, sequence reads were collapsed and filtered. Productive Simpson clonality was computed per sample as the square root of Simpson's diversity index over productive rearrangements. As stored in TCRdb, this immuneACCESS dataset retains in-frame rearrangements with V and J assigned. A fraction of the clones does not appear; measured against another copy, unresolved V genes explain less than half of the discrepancy, and the remainder lacks a known reason. D and trimming come from the DNA, and the V and J calls and clone size come from that table. The sample records around 170,000 clones, about 83% of which are singletons. The ten largest make up under 9.5% of the sample.

The clonotype comes from a woman younger than 45 who had recovered from COVID-19. The receptor chain draws on TRBV18 and TRBJ2-2, and TRBD1 matches 11 of the central bases. Sequenced input: PBMCs or T cells enriched from blood (not recorded which). The DNA reads TGTGCCAGCTCACCTCGGAGAGGACAGGGGGCGATCGGGGAGCTGTTTTTT. It specifies CASSPRRGQGAIGELFF.